The 20 T cell receptor beta chains presented below share a single source sample, sequenced in a study of blood T cell repertoires in COVID-19. The protocol was immunoSEQ multiplex PCR, while the TCRdb copy is restricted to in-frame clones and leaves out a portion. There are 200,000 or so clones in the sample; 80% to 90% occur only once, and over 3% lies in the top ten. Sequencing was carried out using PBMCs or T cells enriched from blood (not recorded which). These receptor sequences come from a woman in her forties with acute COVID-19.

This chain links TRBV6-1 with TRBJ2-7; TRBD2 is a possible D gene (6 bases). This CDR3 spans 13 amino acids. V was shortened by 5 bases and J by 6 bases, with 14 bases between the two germline ends. Germline V CDR1 and CDR2: MNHNS, SASEGT. As DNA, the CDR3 is TGTGCCAGCAGTTCCGCGGACTACTTCGAGCAGTACTTC. It codes for CASSSADYFEQYF.

This chain links TRBV2 with TRBJ2-7; 7 bases are a match to TRBD1. With V trimmed by 6 bases and J by 1 base, 3 bases remained unmatched. The CDR3 extends over 13 amino acids. Germline V gives CDR1 SNHLY, CDR2 FYNNEI. The chain's CDR3 is CASRHRGSYEQYV. The DNA for the CDR3 is TGTGCCAGCAGACACAGGGGTTCCTACGAGCAGTACGTC.

This chain connects TRBV12-3 or TRBV12-4 to TRBJ1-5, with D perhaps matching TRBD1 (6 bases). This CDR3 spans 13 amino acids. V gave up 6 bases and J gave up 7 bases, with 13 bases separating them. The CDR3 here is CASSLNRDQPQHF. The CDR3 DNA reads TGTGCCAGCAGCCTAAACAGGGACCAGCCCCAGCATTTT.

The chain recombines TRBV29-1 with TRBJ2-5; 11 positions agree with TRBD1. V was pared by 4 bases and J by 3 bases, with 1 base of the junction left unmatched. Germline CDR1 SQVTM, CDR2 ANQGSEA. This CDR3 comprises 13 residues. CDR3 sequence reads: CSVVGQGEETQYF. The CDR3 DNA reads as TGCAGCGTTGTGGGACAGGGGGAAGAGACCCAGTACTTC.

V and J are TRBV4-3 and TRBJ1-4, with 8 positions matching TRBD1. Germline values: CDR1 LGHNA, CDR2 YSLEER. CDR3 size: 15 residues. V shed 0 bases, J shed 8 bases, and the junction held 5 bases outside the gene matches. CDR3 residues: CASSQDNRGWEKLFF. CDR3 sequence (DNA): TGCGCCAGCAGCCAAGATAACAGGGGGTGGGAAAAACTGTTTTTT.

The rearrangement uses TRBV5-6 and TRBJ1-1; 10 bases agree with TRBD1. CDR3 length: 15 residues. V dropped 2 bases and J dropped 5; count of bases not matched to a gene: 6. Germline V CDR1 and CDR2: SGHDT, YYEEEE. The CDR3 spells CASSFGDRGWTEAFF. The CDR3 DNA reads TGTGCCAGCAGCTTCGGGGACAGGGGCTGGACTGAAGCTTTCTTT.

This CDR3 reads CASSRDRDNQPQHF. CDR3 nucleotide sequence: TGTGCCAGCAGTCGGGACAGGGATAATCAGCCCCAGCATTTT. The J gene is TRBJ1-5, the V gene TRBV5-4; 9 nucleotides agree with TRBD1. The CDR3 runs 14 residues. J was trimmed by 4 bases and V by 5 bases; bases with no gene match: 4. CDR1 SGHNT and CDR2 YYREEE come from the germline V gene (reference sequence).

There are a few counts of this clone. V is TRBV7-9 and J is TRBJ1-4, with 7 bases matching TRBD1. Trimming cost V 5 bases and J 5 bases; bases outside gene matches: 8. In germline, CDR1 is SEHNR, CDR2 FQNEAQ (reference sequence). The CDR3 runs to 15 residues. Here the CDR3 DNA reads TGTGCCAGCAGCCTACGACAGGGCGGGAATGAAAAACTGTTTTTT. Its translation is CASSLRQGGNEKLFF. Using reference TRBV7-9 and TRBJ1-4 for the parts outside the CDR3, the full variable domain is DTGVSQNPRHKITKRGQNVTFRCDPISEHNRLYWYRQTLGQGPEFLTYFQNEAQLEKSRLLSDRFSAERPKGSFSTLEIQRTEQGDSAMYLCASSLRQGGNEKLFFGSGTQLSVL.

This sequence joins TRBV6-2 or TRBV6-3 and TRBJ2-7; 9 nucleotides match TRBD1. Germline CDR1 MNHEY, CDR2 SVGEGT. There are 15 residues in the CDR3. The J segment lost 4 bases and the V segment lost 4 bases, leaving 8 bases of the junction unmatched. CDR3 DNA: TGTGCCAGCAGTTGGGGACAGGGACCAGGTTACGAGCAGTACTTC. Translating gives CASSWGQGPGYEQYF.

This sequence joins TRBV7-8 and TRBJ2-5; D gene unclear. The CDR3 has 13 amino acids. Trimming left V 8 bases short and J 3 bases short, with 13 bases between. Germline V gene data show CDR1 as SGHVS and CDR2 as FQNEAQ. CDR3 region: CASGRGVKETQYF. DNA of the CDR3: TGTGCCAGCGGACGAGGAGTGAAAGAGACCCAGTACTTC.

This clone was detected only once. The V gene is TRBV6-5, the J gene TRBJ1-3; 7 bases fit TRBD1. The CDR3 runs to 16 residues. Germline V gives CDR1 MNHEY, CDR2 SVGAGI. Germline trimming cut 4 bases from V and 1 base from J; bases unmatched to any gene: 7. The CDR3 DNA reads TGTGCCAGCAGTTCGAGGGGGCGCATATCTGGAAACACCATATATTTT. This encodes CASSSRGRISGNTIYF.

The V gene is TRBV5-1, the J gene TRBJ1-3; 7 bases match TRBD1. The J segment lost 0 bases and the V segment lost 3 bases, leaving 3 bases of the junction unmatched. The CDR3 spans 15 residues. The germline V gene has CDR1 SGHRS and CDR2 YFSETQ. Written as DNA, the CDR3 is TGCGCCAGCAGCTCACAGGGGAACTCTGGAAACACCATATATTTT. This sequence encodes CASSSQGNSGNTIYF. Looking up the rest from reference TRBV5-1 and TRBJ1-3 gives the full variable domain: KAGVTQTPRYLIKTRGQQVTLSCSPISGHRSVSWYQQTPGQGLQFLFEYFSETQRNKGNFPGRFSGRQFSNSRSEMNVSTLELGDSALYLCASSSQGNSGNTIYFGEGSWLTVV.

The gene calls are TRBV2 and TRBJ1-1, with D maybe TRBD1 (6 bases). Trimming pared 6 bases from V and 5 bases from J, leaving 16 bases between. The CDR3 is 14 amino acids. Germline V gives CDR1 SNHLY, CDR2 FYNNEI. The CDR3 DNA sequence: TGTGCCAGCAGGCAAAGACAGGCTGGAACTGAAGCTTTCTTT. Residues: CASRQRQAGTEAFF.

This clone has only one observation. The chain links TRBV7-8 to TRBJ1-5, with 9 bases matching TRBD1. The V gene's germline CDR1 is SGHVS and CDR2 FQNEAQ. This CDR3 comprises 20 residues. The V gene end was trimmed by 0 bases and the J gene end by 1 base; junction bases not matched to a gene: 13. CDR3 nucleotide sequence: TGTGCCAGCAGCTTAGCAGGGGGACAGGGCGAGTCGTTGAGCAATCAGCCCCAGCATTTT. This sequence encodes CASSLAGGQGESLSNQPQHF. Variable domain in full (rest from reference TRBV7-8 and TRBJ1-5): GAGVSQSPRYKVAKRGQDVALRCDPISGHVSLFWYQQALGQGPEFLTYFQNEAQLDKSGLPSDRFFAERPEGSVSTLKIQRTQQEDSAVYLCASSLAGGQGESLSNQPQHFGDGTRLSIL.

The chain recombines TRBV5-1 with TRBJ2-7; D is perhaps TRBD1 (6 bases). With 0 bases removed from V and 2 bases from J, the gap between germline ends came to 12 bases. Germline V gene data show CDR1 as SGHRS and CDR2 as YFSETQ. The CDR3 loop spans 15 amino acids. The CDR3 region has the DNA TGCGCCAGCAGCTTGGGCCAGGGGAGCGCCTACGAGCAGTACTTC. Translation gives CASSLGQGSAYEQYF.

The chain uses TRBV5-1 and TRBJ2-2; 8 bases line up with TRBD1. V trimming: 2 bases; J trimming: 3 bases; junction bases outside the gene matches: 3. Germline V CDR1 and CDR2: SGHRS, YFSETQ. The CDR3 is 15 residues long. The CDR3 sequence is CASSLMTGDTGELFF. CDR3 nucleotides: TGCGCCAGCAGCTTAATGACAGGGGACACCGGGGAGCTGTTTTTT.

This chain connects TRBV25-1 to TRBJ1-6, with a possible D match to TRBD1 (6 bases). The CDR3 is made up of 18 amino acids. CDR1 is MGHDK, CDR2 SYGVNS, per germline. The V end lost 2 bases, the J end lost 0 bases, and 14 bases lay between the germline ends. The CDR3 nucleotides are TGTGCCAGCAGTGAAGTCAGGGGCCCCAGCTCCTATAATTCACCCCTCCACTTT. It translates to CASSEVRGPSSYNSPLHF. The whole variable domain, filled in from reference TRBV25-1 and TRBJ1-6, reads EADIYQTPRYLVIGTGKKITLECSQTMGHDKMYWYQQDPGMELHLIHYSYGVNSTEKGDLSSESTVSRIRTEHFPLTLESARPSHTSQYLCASSEVRGPSSYNSPLHFGNGTRLTVT.

Points on this clone: The same CDR3 also results from other DNA sequences found in this sample. This chain links TRBV5-1 with TRBJ2-5; the D gene is possibly TRBD1 (5 bases). Germline CDR1 SGHRS, CDR2 YFSETQ. Trimming shortened V by 0 bases and J by 4 bases, and 7 bases separated the two germline ends. This CDR3 has 13 residues. CDR3 loop: CASSLGGGETQYF. The CDR3 coding sequence is TGCGCCAGCAGCTTGGGGGGCGGAGAGACCCAGTACTTC.

This clone was detected only a few times. This chain uses TRBV6-2 or TRBV6-3 with TRBJ2-3; the match to TRBD1 covers 7 bases. The CDR3 consists of 14 residues. V shed 2 bases, J shed 5 bases, and the junction held 4 bases outside the gene matches. Per germline, CDR1 MNHEY and CDR2 SVGEGT. This CDR3 is CASSYGQVGDTQYF. CDR3 DNA sequence: TGTGCCAGCAGTTACGGACAGGTGGGAGATACGCAGTATTTT.

This rearrangement joins TRBV12-5 to TRBJ1-1; TRBD1 agrees at 7 bases. Looked up from germline, CDR1 is LGHNT and CDR2 is FRNRAP. The CDR3 is 12 residues long. V dropped 1 base and J dropped 10; count of bases not matched to a gene: 3. This chain's CDR3 is CASGLETGRAFF. The CDR3 DNA reads TGTGCTAGTGGTTTGGAGACAGGGAGAGCTTTCTTT.